This is a list of T cell receptor beta chains from one sample in a study of cytomegalovirus exposure and HLA in healthy donors. Produced via immunoSEQ multiplex PCR; TCRdb's table is partial and in-frame only. The sample lists 100,000 to 150,000 clones; 70% to 90% were seen once. Sample: PBMCs. These receptor sequences come from a woman between 35 and 50 years old in good health and CMV-seropositive. Both conserved end residues are part of each CDR3. The order of the fields is CDR3 protein, CDR3 DNA, J gene, clone size, D gene, V gene. A D gene is named only where the DNA matches it firmly. Clone size is shown for a subset of rows, as once, few, many or a class of expanded clone.

CDR3 protein: CATKTGGQETQYF; CDR3 DNA: TGTGCCACAAAGACAGGGGGACAAGAGACCCAGTACTTC; J gene: TRBJ2-5; clone size: -; D gene: TRBD1; V gene: TRBV6-1
CDR3 protein: CASTESDYGYTF; CDR3 DNA: TGTGCCAGTACTGAGAGCGACTATGGCTACACCTTC; J gene: TRBJ1-2; clone size: -; D gene: -; V gene: TRBV19
CDR3 protein: CASSLDRGQGFETFF; CDR3 DNA: TGTGCCAGCAGCTTAGACAGGGGACAGGGGTTTGAAACTTTCTTT; J gene: TRBJ1-1; clone size: -; D gene: TRBD1; V gene: TRBV7-2
CDR3 protein: CASSTYGAGLSTDTQYF; CDR3 DNA: TGTGCCAGCAGCACCTATGGCGCGGGACTCAGCACAGATACGCAGTATTTT; J gene: TRBJ2-3; clone size: few; D gene: -; V gene: TRBV7-9
CDR3 protein: CASRSTGSRYGYTF; CDR3 DNA: TGTGCCAGCAGGTCAACAGGGAGCCGGTATGGCTACACCTTC; J gene: TRBJ1-2; clone size: -; D gene: -; V gene: TRBV28
CDR3 protein: CASSPPGQSSGANVLTF; CDR3 DNA: TGTGCCAGCTCACCACCGGGACAGTCCTCTGGGGCCAACGTCCTGACTTTC; J gene: TRBJ2-6; clone size: -; D gene: TRBD1; V gene: TRBV18
CDR3 protein: CASSIGRLGEETQYF; CDR3 DNA: TGTGCCAGTAGTATCGGAAGGCTAGGTGAAGAGACCCAGTACTTC; J gene: TRBJ2-5; clone size: -; D gene: -; V gene: TRBV19
CDR3 protein: CASSPTGQGSTEAFF; CDR3 DNA: TGTGCCAGCAGTCCTACGGGACAGGGCAGCACTGAAGCTTTCTTT; J gene: TRBJ1-1; clone size: -; D gene: TRBD1; V gene: TRBV6-5
CDR3 protein: CASSDDRGDQPQHF; CDR3 DNA: TGTGCCAGCAGTGACGACAGGGGAGATCAGCCCCAGCATTTT; J gene: TRBJ1-5; clone size: once; D gene: TRBD1; V gene: TRBV2
CDR3 protein: CASSQVAGVQETQYF; CDR3 DNA: TGTGCCAGCAGCCAAGTAGCGGGAGTGCAAGAGACCCAGTACTTC; J gene: TRBJ2-5; clone size: -; D gene: TRBD2; V gene: TRBV4-2
CDR3 protein: CASRGQATGELFF; CDR3 DNA: TGTGCCAGCAGGGGACAGGCCACCGGGGAGCTGTTTTTT; J gene: TRBJ2-2; clone size: -; D gene: TRBD1; V gene: TRBV2
CDR3 protein: CASSPGTGGREQYF; CDR3 DNA: TGTGCCAGTAGCCCCGGGACAGGGGGCCGCGAGCAGTACTTC; J gene: TRBJ2-7; clone size: -; D gene: TRBD1; V gene: TRBV19
CDR3 protein: CASSETGPSSGNTIYF; CDR3 DNA: TGCGCCAGCAGCGAGACAGGTCCCTCGTCCGGAAACACCATATATTTT; J gene: TRBJ1-3; clone size: -; D gene: -; V gene: TRBV5-1
CDR3 protein: CASRGQGNQPQHF; CDR3 DNA: TGTGCCAGCAGGGGACAGGGGAATCAGCCCCAGCATTTT; J gene: TRBJ1-5; clone size: -; D gene: TRBD1; V gene: TRBV2
CDR3 protein: CASSQDRTKLFF; CDR3 DNA: TGTGCCAGCAGCCAGGACAGGACAAAACTGTTTTTT; J gene: TRBJ1-4; clone size: few; D gene: TRBD1; V gene: TRBV5-4
CDR3 protein: CASSSRLSNQPQHF; CDR3 DNA: TGTGCCAGCAGCTCTAGATTGAGCAATCAGCCCCAGCATTTT; J gene: TRBJ1-5; clone size: once; D gene: -; V gene: TRBV7-2
CDR3 protein: CASRQNYEQYF; CDR3 DNA: TGTGCCAGCAGACAGAACTACGAGCAGTACTTC; J gene: TRBJ2-7; clone size: few; D gene: -; V gene: TRBV6-1
CDR3 protein: CASSQERRLAGYEQYF; CDR3 DNA: TGCGCCAGCAGCCAAGAAAGGAGACTAGCGGGCTACGAGCAGTACTTC; J gene: TRBJ2-7; clone size: -; D gene: TRBD2; V gene: TRBV4-3
CDR3 protein: CASSPDRGRIGEAFF; CDR3 DNA: TGTGCCAGCAGTCCAGACAGGGGGCGAATCGGGGAAGCTTTCTTT; J gene: TRBJ1-1; clone size: few; D gene: TRBD1; V gene: TRBV6-5
CDR3 protein: CASSLDIPDTQYF; CDR3 DNA: TGTGCCAGCAGCTTAGATATCCCAGATACGCAGTATTTT; J gene: TRBJ2-3; clone size: -; D gene: -; V gene: TRBV11-2
CDR3 protein: CASHALVFDEQFF; CDR3 DNA: TGTGCCAGCCACGCGTTAGTCTTTGATGAGCAGTTCTTC; J gene: TRBJ2-1; clone size: -; D gene: -; V gene: TRBV7-2
CDR3 protein: CASSLQGDYGYTF; CDR3 DNA: TGTGCCAGCAGCTTGCAGGGGGACTATGGCTACACCTTC; J gene: TRBJ1-2; clone size: -; D gene: TRBD1; V gene: TRBV7-6
CDR3 protein: CASSWGQGFYEQYF; CDR3 DNA: TGCGCCAGCAGCTGGGGACAGGGGTTCTACGAGCAGTACTTC; J gene: TRBJ2-7; clone size: -; D gene: TRBD1; V gene: TRBV5-1
CDR3 protein: CASSLDGTGNTGELFF; CDR3 DNA: TGTGCCAGCAGCTTAGACGGGACAGGGAACACCGGGGAGCTGTTTTTT; J gene: TRBJ2-2; clone size: -; D gene: TRBD1; V gene: TRBV11-3
CDR3 protein: CASSLLAGGPGEYF; CDR3 DNA: TGTGCCAGCAGCTTACTAGCGGGAGGGCCCGGTGAGTACTTC; J gene: TRBJ2-5; clone size: -; D gene: TRBD2; V gene: TRBV7-2
CDR3 protein: CASSQVRSGTGVSTYEQYF; CDR3 DNA: TGTGCCAGCAGCCAAGTTCGTTCCGGGACAGGGGTTTCTACCTACGAGCAGTACTTC; J gene: TRBJ2-7; clone size: -; D gene: TRBD1; V gene: TRBV4-2
CDR3 protein: CASSSRGLDYSGANVLTF; CDR3 DNA: TGTGCCAGCAGCAGTCGGGGTCTCGACTACTCTGGGGCCAACGTCCTGACTTTC; J gene: TRBJ2-6; clone size: -; D gene: -; V gene: TRBV2
CDR3 protein: CASSVAIGASGLYNEQFF; CDR3 DNA: TGTGCCAGCAGCGTAGCAATAGGGGCTAGCGGGTTATACAATGAGCAGTTCTTC; J gene: TRBJ2-1; clone size: -; D gene: TRBD2; V gene: TRBV9
CDR3 protein: CASSSGQVQFF; CDR3 DNA: TGTGCCAGCAGCTCGGGACAGGTTCAGTTCTTC; J gene: TRBJ2-1; clone size: -; D gene: TRBD1; V gene: TRBV7-6
CDR3 protein: CASSPRSNPQETQYF; CDR3 DNA: TGTGCCAGCTCACCACGTTCTAACCCTCAAGAGACCCAGTACTTC; J gene: TRBJ2-5; clone size: -; D gene: -; V gene: TRBV18
CDR3 protein: CASSADSPGYTF; CDR3 DNA: TGTGCCAGCAGTGCGGACAGCCCGGGGTACACCTTC; J gene: TRBJ1-2; clone size: few; D gene: -; V gene: TRBV2
CDR3 protein: CASSVARDRARAGNTIYF; CDR3 DNA: TGTGCCAGCAGCGTAGCCAGGGACAGGGCGAGAGCTGGAAACACCATATATTTT; J gene: TRBJ1-3; clone size: -; D gene: TRBD1; V gene: TRBV9
CDR3 protein: CASSLWLVSTDTQYF; CDR3 DNA: TGTGCCAGCAGTTTATGGCTAGTTAGCACAGATACGCAGTATTTT; J gene: TRBJ2-3; clone size: -; D gene: -; V gene: TRBV28
CDR3 protein: CASSLTRTGNYGYTF; CDR3 DNA: TGTGCCAGCAGCTTAACGAGGACAGGGAACTATGGCTACACCTTC; J gene: TRBJ1-2; clone size: -; D gene: TRBD1; V gene: TRBV7-3
CDR3 protein: CASSYDRAEGSYEQYF; CDR3 DNA: TGTGCCAGCAGCTACGACAGGGCAGAAGGCTCCTACGAGCAGTACTTC; J gene: TRBJ2-7; clone size: -; D gene: TRBD1; V gene: TRBV13
CDR3 protein: CASSFHSGGAATQYF; CDR3 DNA: TGTGCCAGCAGCTTCCATAGCGGGGGGGCTGCGACGCAGTATTTT; J gene: TRBJ2-3; clone size: few; D gene: TRBD2; V gene: TRBV7-9
CDR3 protein: CASTQTSGEGEQYF; CDR3 DNA: TGTGCCAGCACCCAAACTAGCGGCGAGGGCGAGCAGTACTTC; J gene: TRBJ2-7; clone size: -; D gene: TRBD2; V gene: TRBV7-8
CDR3 protein: CASIRTGGLTEAFF; CDR3 DNA: TGTGCCAGCATCAGGACAGGGGGCCTCACTGAAGCTTTCTTT; J gene: TRBJ1-1; clone size: -; D gene: TRBD1; V gene: TRBV2
CDR3 protein: CASSYRTGNFPNYGYTF; CDR3 DNA: TGTGCCAGCAGCTACAGGACAGGAAACTTCCCTAACTATGGCTACACCTTC; J gene: TRBJ1-2; clone size: few; D gene: TRBD1; V gene: TRBV5-4
CDR3 protein: CASSLETGGPGNEQFF; CDR3 DNA: TGTGCCAGCAGCTTAGAAACGGGAGGGCCGGGAAATGAGCAGTTCTTC; J gene: TRBJ2-1; clone size: -; D gene: TRBD2; V gene: TRBV7-9
CDR3 protein: CASSPLGHSGNTIYF; CDR3 DNA: TGTGCCAGCAGCCCTTTGGGCCACTCTGGAAACACCATATATTTT; J gene: TRBJ1-3; clone size: -; D gene: -; V gene: TRBV2
CDR3 protein: CASSQPPGQGNTEAFF; CDR3 DNA: TGCGCCAGCAGCCAACCGCCCGGACAGGGGAACACTGAAGCTTTCTTT; J gene: TRBJ1-1; clone size: few; D gene: TRBD1; V gene: TRBV4-1
CDR3 protein: CASSYGQSGEKLFF; CDR3 DNA: TGCGCCAGCAGCTACGGACAGTCTGGTGAAAAACTGTTTTTT; J gene: TRBJ1-4; clone size: -; D gene: -; V gene: TRBV5-1
CDR3 protein: CACKPQGTNEKLFF; CDR3 DNA: TGTGCCTGTAAACCACAGGGTACTAATGAAAAACTGTTTTTT; J gene: TRBJ1-4; clone size: -; D gene: -; V gene: TRBV30
CDR3 protein: CAWSVLGGGEQFF; CDR3 DNA: TGTGCCTGGAGTGTACTAGGGGGCGGTGAGCAGTTCTTC; J gene: TRBJ2-1; clone size: -; D gene: TRBD1; V gene: TRBV30
CDR3 protein: CASSLVRTSGNNEQFF; CDR3 DNA: TGTGCCAGCAGCTTGGTACGAACTAGCGGGAACAATGAGCAGTTCTTC; J gene: TRBJ2-1; clone size: -; D gene: TRBD2; V gene: TRBV5-4
CDR3 protein: CASSLKTAEPYEQYF; CDR3 DNA: TGTGCCAGCAGCTTAAAGACAGCCGAACCCTACGAGCAGTACTTC; J gene: TRBJ2-7; clone size: -; D gene: -; V gene: TRBV7-6
CDR3 protein: CASNEGLIEQYF; CDR3 DNA: TGTGCCAGCAACGAGGGCTTGATCGAGCAGTACTTC; J gene: TRBJ2-7; clone size: -; D gene: -; V gene: TRBV2
CDR3 protein: CASSPRGGGNYNEQFF; CDR3 DNA: TGTGCCAGCAGCCCAAGGGGAGGGGGGAATTACAATGAGCAGTTCTTC; J gene: TRBJ2-1; clone size: once; D gene: -; V gene: TRBV7-3
CDR3 protein: CASSYPGTGNTEAFF; CDR3 DNA: TGTGCCAGCAGCTATCCCGGGACAGGGAACACTGAAGCTTTCTTT; J gene: TRBJ1-1; clone size: once; D gene: TRBD1; V gene: TRBV5-4
CDR3 protein: CASSLRVTDTQYF; CDR3 DNA: TGTGCCAGCAGTTTACGCGTCACAGATACGCAGTATTTT; J gene: TRBJ2-3; clone size: -; D gene: -; V gene: TRBV27
CDR3 protein: CAIRKDIKQPQHF; CDR3 DNA: TGTGCCATCAGGAAAGACATTAAGCAGCCCCAGCATTTT; J gene: TRBJ1-5; clone size: -; D gene: -; V gene: TRBV10-3
CDR3 protein: CSSSLNLAGGLSYNEQFF; CDR3 DNA: TGTTCCAGCAGCTTAAATCTAGCGGGGGGGCTGTCCTACAATGAGCAGTTCTTC; J gene: TRBJ2-1; clone size: -; D gene: TRBD2; V gene: TRBV7-9